Described below is a single T cell receptor beta chain sequence and its context. This clone has only a few counts. Its antigen remains undetermined. No per-base quality is available; no much larger clone lies one base away. Cut back by 0 bases and 5 bases, the V and J ends lie 13 bases apart. The CDR3 goes from the cysteine to the phenylalanine over 16 residues. Only CDR3 DNA remains: 48 bases, in frame from the first base. From the germline V gene, CDR1 is KGHSH and CDR2 is LQKENI. In the prospective study, participants were roughly 18 to 89 years old, resided in 24 geographic areas of the United States, and were enrolled through a virtual design. In the prospective study, cohorts were assigned on the basis of participant-reported clinical history obtained from a screening survey and a study questionnaire. For ImmuneRACE Cohort 3, a participant was defined as recovered based on two consecutive negative NP/OP PCR tests, clearance by a healthcare professional, or resolution of symptoms. In the prospective study, whole blood, serum and a nasopharyngeal or oropharyngeal swab were collected from each participant by mobile phlebotomists. Additional blood draws and questionnaires over an approximately two-month period could optionally be provided by prospective study participants. Prospective study blood samples were shipped either frozen or at room temperature before DNA extraction.

The sample originates from a study of blood T cell repertoires in COVID-19 (TCRdb year 2020). Some background on the complete study: Collaborator samples came from the United States, Italy and Spain and covered acute and convalescent phases of COVID-19. The repertoires were made available in a free public database intended to serve as a resource for research on the immune response to SARS-CoV-2. Samples were obtained from the ongoing ImmuneRACE study (first 160 participants) and from about 1,300 subjects provided by 6 global collaborators. Deeply sampled blood TCRbeta repertoires from subjects exposed to, actively infected with, or recovered from COVID-19 were included in the dataset. The material from the prospective study consisted of cDNA or gDNA derived from T cells, B-cell-depleted T cells, or PBMCs. Where available, HLA class I and class II types were obtained from metadata supplied by the sample provider rather than from assay-based typing. A de-identified subject ID, COVID-19 status, age in years and sex were almost always included in the sample metadata. Broad study findings and their caveats: How much clinical and demographic metadata was included differed by source and by participant, and the metadata was provided uncurated.

TCRbeta CDR3 regions were amplified from genomic DNA using the immunoSEQ Assay, a bias-controlled multiplex PCR. The paper's data handling went like this. The number of nucleated cells in each sample was estimated by amplification of reference gene primers within the assay. To quantify the absolute abundance of each unique TCRbeta CDR3 rearrangement, sequence reads were collapsed and filtered. For each sample, productive Simpson clonality was calculated as the square root of Simpson's diversity index across productive rearrangements. Entries here come from immuneACCESS through TCRdb and include only in-frame sequences with V and J called. Some clones fail to appear in such tables; in the studies checked, an unresolved V gene covers under half of the shortfall, and the cause of the remainder is unknown. Clone size and V and J calls were adopted from that table, with D and trimming inferred from the DNA. The sample has roughly 250,000 clones on record, around 87% of them singletons. Approximately 1.6% of the sample goes to the ten largest clones.

Sequenced material: PBMCs or T cells enriched from blood (not recorded which). The rearranged chain carries TRBV18 and TRBJ2-2; TRBD2 is a weak D gene call, 5 bases matching. This TCR derives from a woman aged 45-65 years who had recovered from COVID-19. CDR3 region: CASSPPETRTTGELFF. The DNA sequence is given as TGTGCCAGCTCACCACCGGAGACACGGACTACCGGGGAGCTGTTTTTT.